Listed here are 18 T cell receptor beta chains from one sample, sequenced in a study of PD-1 blockade in mismatch repair-deficient tumors. Method: immunoSEQ multiplex PCR; TCRdb's copy keeps in-frame clones and lacks some. This sample carries under 150,000 clones, almost 90% of them seen once, and the ten largest clones take about 11%. The material sequenced was peripheral blood, taken roughly 67 weeks after starting pembrolizumab. These receptors were obtained from an adult with mismatch repair-deficient cancer.

The chain combines TRBV29-1 with TRBJ2-4; 7 bases are a match to TRBD1. Trimming removed 2 bases from V and 6 bases from J; junction bases left unmatched: 7. The CDR3 has 14 residues. The germline V gene has CDR1 SQVTM and CDR2 ANQGSEA. CDR3 region: CSVETPNRGNIQYF. CDR3 DNA sequence: TGCAGCGTTGAAACCCCTAACAGGGGAAACATTCAGTACTTC.

V and J are TRBV6-5 and TRBJ2-2; 9 nucleotides agree with TRBD1. Germline assignment: CDR1 MNHEY and CDR2 SVGAGI. CDR3 length: 16 residues. With V trimmed by 3 bases and J by 4 bases, 6 bases remained unmatched. This CDR3 is CASSYPGQGTTGELFF. The CDR3 nucleotides are TGTGCCAGCAGTTATCCAGGACAGGGGACCACCGGGGAGCTGTTTTTT.

The chain is built from TRBV10-2 and TRBJ2-1; perhaps TRBD1 as D (6 bases). Per the germline V gene, CDR1 is WSHSY and CDR2 is SAAADI. The V gene lost 3 bases and the J gene lost 15 bases, with 18 bases spanning the gap. This CDR3 region has 13 residues. In nucleotides, the CDR3 is TGCGCCAGCAGTGAAGGGGACACACCTCCCGGGTTCTTC. Amino acid sequence: CASSEGDTPPGFF.

CDR3 sequence reads: CASSRSGLSTDTQYF. The CDR3 DNA sequence: TGTGCCAGCAGCCGTAGTGGGCTAAGCACAGATACGCAGTATTTT. V is TRBV28 and J is TRBJ2-3; unclear D gene. CDR3 length: 15 amino acids. The germline gives CDR1 MDHEN, CDR2 SYDVKM. Deletions cut 6 bases from V and 0 bases from J, with 13 bases between. The full variable domain, rest sourced from reference TRBV28 and TRBJ2-3, is DVKVTQSSRYLVKRTGEKVFLECVQDMDHENMFWYRQDPGLGLRLIYFSYDVKMKEKGDIPEGYSVSREKKERFSLILESASTNQTSMYLCASSRSGLSTDTQYFGPGTRLTVL.

This clone appeared once. The rearrangement uses TRBV30 and TRBJ2-7, with 8 positions matching TRBD1. V gave up 5 bases and J gave up 4 bases; unmatched junction bases: 10. This CDR3 has 14 residues. Germline-derived CDR1 and CDR2 are GTSNPN and SVGIG (reference sequence). The CDR3 spells CAWSTGTGSYEQYF. The CDR3 nucleotides are TGTGCCTGGTCGACCGGGACAGGATCATACGAGCAGTACTTC.

This sequence joins TRBV6-5 and TRBJ2-4; D might be TRBD2 (6 bases). This CDR3 is built from 15 residues. Germline CDR1 reads MNHEY; CDR2 reads SVGAGI. With 0 bases removed from V and 2 bases from J, the gap between germline ends came to 8 bases. CDR3 bases: TGTGCCAGCAGTTACTCGGGAGGAACCAAAAACATTCAGTACTTC. It codes for CASSYSGGTKNIQYF.

This clone is a singleton in its sample. This rearrangement joins TRBV28 to TRBJ2-3; TRBD1 matches at 7 bases. CDR1 MDHEN and CDR2 SYDVKM come from the germline V gene. The CDR3 consists of 14 residues. The ends lost 7 bases at V and 9 bases at J; junction bases unmatched: 13. CDR3 loop: CASITGAAGSTQYF. CDR3 sequence (DNA): TGTGCCAGCATTACAGGGGCCGCAGGGAGCACGCAGTATTTT.

This clone has more than one count but fewer than ten. The CDR3 DNA follows: TGTGCCAGTAGAGGGGGTTTGGAGTTCGGGGAGCTGTTTTTT. Translated: CASRGGLEFGELFF. This chain links TRBV19 with TRBJ2-2, with D tentatively TRBD1 (6 bases). The germline gives CDR1 LNHDA, CDR2 SQIVND (reference sequence). This CDR3 comprises 14 residues. V lost 6 bases to trimming and J lost 7 bases, with 15 bases between them.

The genes are TRBV29-1 and TRBJ1-2, with a possible D match to TRBD1 (6 bases). Germline V gene sequence: CDR1 SQVTM, CDR2 ANQGSEA. There are 13 residues in the CDR3. Trimming took off 4 bases at V and 3 bases at J, with 12 bases between the two ends. Here the CDR3 reads CSVVGGAYYGYTF. In nucleotides, the CDR3 is TGCAGCGTTGTCGGGGGGGCGTACTATGGCTACACCTTC.

The chain joins TRBV7-2 to TRBJ1-3; D call uncertain. The V end was cut by 2 bases, the J end by 0 bases, with 14 bases between. CDR3 length: 17 residues. Germline loops: CDR1 SGHTA, CDR2 FQGNSA. The CDR3 DNA is TGTGCCAGCAGCTTATCCCCCGTGGTGTACTCTGGAAACACCATATATTTT. Amino acids: CASSLSPVVYSGNTIYF.

In DNA form, the CDR3 reads TGTGCCAGCAGTTTTAGAGACGGATTCAATCAGCCCCAGCATTTT. It codes for CASSFRDGFNQPQHF. The chain uses TRBV28 and TRBJ1-5, with no clear D. V was pared by 3 bases and J by 3 bases, with 12 bases between. Germline assignment: CDR1 MDHEN and CDR2 SYDVKM. This CDR3 region has 15 residues.

This chain joins TRBV29-1 and TRBJ2-3; 9 bases are a match to TRBD2. Germline CDR1 and CDR2: SQVTM and ANQGSEA. J was trimmed by 4 bases and V by 5 bases; bases with no gene match: 7. The CDR3 is made up of 14 amino acids. The CDR3 DNA reads TGCAGCGTTTCTTTAGCGGGAGAGGCAGATACGCAGTATTTT. It yields the protein CSVSLAGEADTQYF.

The chain combines TRBV7-9 with TRBJ1-1; D is ambiguous. Germline CDR1 and CDR2: SEHNR and FQNEAQ (reference sequence). The germline V and J ends were trimmed by 5 bases and 2 bases, with 12 bases remaining between them. The CDR3 runs to 14 residues. CDR3 nucleotides: TGTGCCAGCAGCCCCACCAGAGCAAACACTGAAGCTTTCTTT. Translated: CASSPTRANTEAFF. The whole variable domain, filled in from reference TRBV7-9 and TRBJ1-1, reads DTGVSQNPRHKITKRGQNVTFRCDPISEHNRLYWYRQTLGQGPEFLTYFQNEAQLEKSRLLSDRFSAERPKGSFSTLEIQRTEQGDSAMYLCASSPTRANTEAFFGQGTRLTVV.

This chain links TRBV4-1 with TRBJ2-4; no firm D call. V gave up 2 bases and J gave up 0 bases, with 5 bases separating them. Germline values: CDR1 MGHRA, CDR2 YSYEKL. This CDR3 comprises 14 residues. As DNA, the CDR3 is TGCGCCAGCAGCCAACCAATAGCCAAAAACATTCAGTACTTC. The encoded protein is CASSQPIAKNIQYF.

Concerning this clone itself: Other DNA sequences in this sample translate to the same CDR3. The chain combines TRBV15 with TRBJ2-7; a possible D gene is TRBD2 (5 bases). CDR3 size: 14 residues. V lost 3 bases, J lost 10 bases, and 19 bases lay in between. The germline V gene encodes CDR1 LNHNV and CDR2 YYDKDF (reference sequence). The CDR3: CATSSGSGEFEQYF. The CDR3 nucleotides read TGTGCCACCAGCAGCGGGTCCGGGGAGTTTGAACAGTACTTC.

This clone was observed once. This sequence joins TRBV9 and TRBJ1-5; possible D gene TRBD1, 6 bases. CDR1 is SGDLS and CDR2 is YYNGEE in the germline V gene. The CDR3 is made up of 16 amino acids. Deletions cut 0 bases from V and 2 bases from J, with 12 bases between. The DNA for the CDR3 is TGTGCCAGCAGCGTAGGAGGGGGTGGCGGCAATCAGCCCCAGCATTTT. It specifies CASSVGGGGGNQPQHF.

In its sample, this clone was seen once. This chain connects TRBV5-6 to TRBJ2-1, with TRBD2 matching over 8 bases. CDR3 length: 16 amino acids. The trim removed 3 bases at V and 9 bases at J, leaving 14 bases unmatched. Germline CDR1 and CDR2: SGHDT and YYEEEE. The CDR3 protein is CASSSNSGNLVREQFF. For the CDR3, the DNA is TGTGCCAGCAGCTCTAATAGCGGGAACTTGGTTCGTGAGCAGTTCTTC.

This clone has more than one count but fewer than ten. The V call is TRBV7-9, the J call TRBJ2-2; 8 bases are a match to TRBD1. Trimming took 10 bases from V and 1 from J; bases not matched to a gene: 11. The CDR3 totals 16 residues. The germline V gene has CDR1 SEHNR and CDR2 FQNEAQ (reference sequence). This CDR3 is CAIRRPDRGNTGELFF. The CDR3 DNA sequence: TGTGCCATCCGACGCCCCGACAGGGGGAACACCGGGGAGCTGTTTTTT.